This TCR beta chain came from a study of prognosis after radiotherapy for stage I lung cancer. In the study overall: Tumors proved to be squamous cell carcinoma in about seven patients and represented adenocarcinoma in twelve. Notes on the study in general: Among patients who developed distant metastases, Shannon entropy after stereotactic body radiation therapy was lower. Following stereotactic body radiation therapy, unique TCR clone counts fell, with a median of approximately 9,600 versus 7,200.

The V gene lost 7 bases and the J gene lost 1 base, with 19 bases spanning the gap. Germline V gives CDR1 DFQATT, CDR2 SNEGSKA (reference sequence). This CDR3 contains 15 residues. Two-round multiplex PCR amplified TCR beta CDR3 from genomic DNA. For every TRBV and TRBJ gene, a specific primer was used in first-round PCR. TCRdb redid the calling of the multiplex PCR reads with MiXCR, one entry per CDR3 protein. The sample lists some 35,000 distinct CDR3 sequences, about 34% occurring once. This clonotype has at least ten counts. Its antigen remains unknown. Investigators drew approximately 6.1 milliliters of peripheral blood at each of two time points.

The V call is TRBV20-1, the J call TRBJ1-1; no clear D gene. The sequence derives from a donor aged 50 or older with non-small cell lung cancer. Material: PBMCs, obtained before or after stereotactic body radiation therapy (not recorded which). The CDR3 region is CSVITSGIRNTEAFF. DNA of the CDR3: TGCAGTGTTATAACATCGGGGATCCGGAACACTGAAGCTTTCTTT.